This T cell receptor (beta chain) was identified in a study of T-cell reconstitution after alpha-beta-depleted transplantation in children. The table lists this clonotype with many counts. Its antigen is not identified. Germline lookup yields CDR1 DFQATT and CDR2 SNEGSKA (reference sequence). Trimming cost V 6 bases and J 8 bases; bases outside gene matches: 3. CDR3 length: 11 amino acids. Findings of the study overall: By one year post-transplant, T-cell counts and diversity largely arose from T cells that were newly produced. Where alpha-beta T cells came from about two months after transplant was reportedly several hundred expanded graft clones.

During its preparation, the TCRbeta library received unique molecular identifiers. From the PCR reads, TCRdb called clonotypes with MiXCR, one entry per CDR3 protein. The sample carries over 15,000 distinct CDR3 sequences, just over 5% recorded once. The sequencing here drew on PBMCs, taken before TCRalphabeta/CD19-depleted stem cell transplant. The sequence was collected from a boy between 5 and 17 years old with acute lymphoblastic leukemia, due to receive a stem cell transplant. The chain links TRBV20-1 to TRBJ1-4; 7 bases agree with TRBD1. The CDR3 DNA reads TGCAGTGCCCGGACAGGAGAAAAACTGTTTTTT. The encoded protein is CSARTGEKLFF.